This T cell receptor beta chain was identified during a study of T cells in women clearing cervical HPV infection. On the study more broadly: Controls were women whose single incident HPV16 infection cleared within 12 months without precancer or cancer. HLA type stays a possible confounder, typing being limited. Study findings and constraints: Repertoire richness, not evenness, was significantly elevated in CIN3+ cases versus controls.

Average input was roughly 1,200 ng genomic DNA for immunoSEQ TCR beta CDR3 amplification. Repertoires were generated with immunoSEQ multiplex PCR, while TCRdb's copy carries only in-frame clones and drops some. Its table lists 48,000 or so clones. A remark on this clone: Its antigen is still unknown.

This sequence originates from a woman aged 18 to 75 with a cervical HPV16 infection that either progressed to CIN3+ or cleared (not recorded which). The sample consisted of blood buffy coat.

CDR3 bases read: TGTGCCAGCAGCCCGGACAGGGGGGGCGAAAAA. Its protein is CASSPDRGGEK. The whole CDR3 is CASSPDRGGEKLFF. The V and J genes are TRBV7-2 and TRBJ1-4; 10 positions agree with TRBD1. With the read ending 3 residues before the CDR3 end, the germline J gene is used to fill in that end. The V gene end was trimmed by 5 bases and the J gene end by 8 bases; junction bases not matched to a gene: 5. Germline-derived CDR1 and CDR2 are SGHTA and FQGNSA. The CDR3 loop spans 14 amino acids.